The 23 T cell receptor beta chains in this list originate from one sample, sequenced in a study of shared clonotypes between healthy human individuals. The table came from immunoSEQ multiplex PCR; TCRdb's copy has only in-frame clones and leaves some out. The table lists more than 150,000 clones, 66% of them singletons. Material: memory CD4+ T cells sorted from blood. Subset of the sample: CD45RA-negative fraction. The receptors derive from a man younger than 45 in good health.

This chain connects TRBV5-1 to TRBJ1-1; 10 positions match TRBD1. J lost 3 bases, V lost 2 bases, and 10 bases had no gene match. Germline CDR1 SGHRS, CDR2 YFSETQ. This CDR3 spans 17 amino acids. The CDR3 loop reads CASSFSGGDRGYTEAFF. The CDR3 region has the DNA TGCGCCAGCAGCTTTTCCGGAGGGGACAGGGGCTACACTGAAGCTTTCTTT.

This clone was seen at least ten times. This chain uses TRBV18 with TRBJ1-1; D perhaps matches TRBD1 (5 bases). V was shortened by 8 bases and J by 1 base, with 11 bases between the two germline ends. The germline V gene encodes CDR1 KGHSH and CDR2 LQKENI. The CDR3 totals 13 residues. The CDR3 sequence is CASQVQGNTEAFF. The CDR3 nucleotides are TGTGCCAGCCAGGTTCAGGGGAACACTGAAGCTTTCTTT.

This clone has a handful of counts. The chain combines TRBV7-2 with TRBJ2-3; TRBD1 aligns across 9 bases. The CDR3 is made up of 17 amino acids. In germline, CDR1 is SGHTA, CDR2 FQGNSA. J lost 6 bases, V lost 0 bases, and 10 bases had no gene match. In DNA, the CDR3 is TGTGCCAGCAGCTTAGCGAGCGGACAGGGGAGAGCGGATACGCAGTATTTT. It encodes CASSLASGQGRADTQYF.

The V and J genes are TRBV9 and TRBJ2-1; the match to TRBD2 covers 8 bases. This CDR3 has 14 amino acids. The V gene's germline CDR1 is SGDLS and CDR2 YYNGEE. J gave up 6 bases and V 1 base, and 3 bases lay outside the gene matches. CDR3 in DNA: TGTGCCAGCAGCGTAAGGACTAGCTTCAATGAGCAGTTCTTC. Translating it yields CASSVRTSFNEQFF. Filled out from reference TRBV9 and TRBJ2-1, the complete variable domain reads DSGVTQTPKHLITATGQRVTLRCSPRSGDLSVYWYQQSLDQGLQFLIQYYNGEERAKGNILERFSAQQFPDLHSELNLSSLELGDSALYFCASSVRTSFNEQFFGPGTRLTVL.

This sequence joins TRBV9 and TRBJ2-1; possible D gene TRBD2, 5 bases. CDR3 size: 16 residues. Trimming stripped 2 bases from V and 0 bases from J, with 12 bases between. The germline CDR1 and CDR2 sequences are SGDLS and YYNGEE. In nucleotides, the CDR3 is TGTGCCAGCAGCGTCGACGGACTGAGCTCCTACAATGAGCAGTTCTTC. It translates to CASSVDGLSSYNEQFF.

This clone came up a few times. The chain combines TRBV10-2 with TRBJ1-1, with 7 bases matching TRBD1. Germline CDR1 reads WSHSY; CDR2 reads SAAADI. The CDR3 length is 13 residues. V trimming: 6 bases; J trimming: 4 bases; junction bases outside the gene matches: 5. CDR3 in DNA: TGCGCCAGCAGAAGGGACAGAATCACTGAAGCTTTCTTT. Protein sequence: CASRRDRITEAFF.

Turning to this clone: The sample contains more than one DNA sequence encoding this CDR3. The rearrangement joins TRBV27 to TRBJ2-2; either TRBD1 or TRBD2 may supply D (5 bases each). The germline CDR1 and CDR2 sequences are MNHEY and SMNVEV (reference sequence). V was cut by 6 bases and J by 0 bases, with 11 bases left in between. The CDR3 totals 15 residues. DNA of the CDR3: TGTGCCAGCAGAACCGGGACGTCGAACACCGGGGAGCTGTTTTTT. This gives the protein CASRTGTSNTGELFF.

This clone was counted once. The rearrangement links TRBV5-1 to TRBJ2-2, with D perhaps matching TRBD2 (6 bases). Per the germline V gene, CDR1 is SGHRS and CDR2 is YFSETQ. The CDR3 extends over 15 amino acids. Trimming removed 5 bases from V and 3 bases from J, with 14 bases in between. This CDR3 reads CASRIEGLYTGELFF. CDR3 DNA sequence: TGCGCCAGCAGAATTGAGGGACTTTACACCGGGGAGCTGTTTTTT.

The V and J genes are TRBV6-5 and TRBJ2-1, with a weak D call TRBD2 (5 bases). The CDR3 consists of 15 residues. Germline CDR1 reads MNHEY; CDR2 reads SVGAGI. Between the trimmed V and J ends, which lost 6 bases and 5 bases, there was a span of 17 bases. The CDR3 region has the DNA TGTGCCAGCAGCATACTAGTGAGGGTTGACAATGAGCAGTTCTTC. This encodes CASSILVRVDNEQFF.

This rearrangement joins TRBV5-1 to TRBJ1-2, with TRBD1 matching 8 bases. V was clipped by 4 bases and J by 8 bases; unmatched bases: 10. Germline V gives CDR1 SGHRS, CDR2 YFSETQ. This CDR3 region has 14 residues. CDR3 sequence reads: CASSVKDRGAGYTF. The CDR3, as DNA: TGCGCCAGCAGCGTAAAAGACAGGGGAGCAGGCTACACCTTC.

Here the CDR3 reads CASRQTPNTGELFF. The CDR3 DNA reads as TGCGCCAGCAGACAAACGCCCAACACCGGGGAGCTGTTTTTT. The chain couples TRBV5-1 to TRBJ2-2, with no clear D. The ends were cut back, 5 bases at V and 2 bases at J, with 10 bases in the middle. Looked up from germline, CDR1 is SGHRS and CDR2 is YFSETQ. This CDR3 contains 14 residues.

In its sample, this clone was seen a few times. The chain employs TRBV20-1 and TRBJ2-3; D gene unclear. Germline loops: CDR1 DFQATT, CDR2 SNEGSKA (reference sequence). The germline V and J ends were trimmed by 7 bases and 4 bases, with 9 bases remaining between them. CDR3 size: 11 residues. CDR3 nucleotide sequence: TGCAGTGAACGTGTGGCAGATACGCAGTATTTT. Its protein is CSERVADTQYF.

The CDR3 protein is CASKPSDVSWQYF. CDR3 DNA sequence: TGTGCCAGCAAGCCGTCGGATGTGTCATGGCAGTACTTC. This sequence joins TRBV2 and TRBJ2-7; D is undetermined. With 7 bases removed from V and 9 bases from J, the gap between germline ends came to 19 bases. CDR1 is SNHLY, CDR2 FYNNEI, per germline. The CDR3 has 13 residues. Full variable domain (missing parts from reference TRBV2 and TRBJ2-7): EPEVTQTPSHQVTQMGQEVILRCVPISNHLYFYWYRQILGQKVEFLVSFYNNEISEKSEIFDDQFSVERPDGSNFTLKIRSTKLEDSAMYFCASKPSDVSWQYFGPGTRLTVT.

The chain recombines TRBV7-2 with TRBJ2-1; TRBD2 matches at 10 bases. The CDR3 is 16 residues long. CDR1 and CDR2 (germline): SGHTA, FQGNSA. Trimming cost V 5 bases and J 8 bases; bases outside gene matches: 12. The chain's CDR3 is CASSTPPASGSHEQFF. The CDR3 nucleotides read TGTGCCAGCAGCACACCACCGGCTAGCGGGAGCCATGAGCAGTTCTTC.

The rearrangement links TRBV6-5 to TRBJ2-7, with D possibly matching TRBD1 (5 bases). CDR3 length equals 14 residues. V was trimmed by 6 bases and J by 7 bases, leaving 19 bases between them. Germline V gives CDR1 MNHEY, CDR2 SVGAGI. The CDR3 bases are TGTGCCAGCAGGCAGGGTTTTAGTACTTTTGAGCAGTACTTC. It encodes CASRQGFSTFEQYF.

The CDR3 DNA reads TGTGCCACCAAGGAGACTAGCGGATCCTACGAGCAGTACTTC. This encodes CATKETSGSYEQYF. The chain is built from TRBV15 and TRBJ2-7; 9 bases agree with TRBD2. The CDR3 loop spans 14 amino acids. V gave up 7 bases and J gave up 1 base; unmatched junction bases: 5. CDR1 is LNHNV, CDR2 YYDKDF, per germline (reference sequence).

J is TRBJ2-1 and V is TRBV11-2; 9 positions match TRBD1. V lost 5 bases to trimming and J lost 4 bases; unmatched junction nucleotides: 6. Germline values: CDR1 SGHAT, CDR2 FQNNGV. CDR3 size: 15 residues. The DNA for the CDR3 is TGTGCCAGCAGCCAACTACAGGGGGCGTACAATGAGCAGTTCTTC. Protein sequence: CASSQLQGAYNEQFF.

The CDR3 loop reads CASSPPPSSGRINEQFF. Written as DNA, the CDR3 is TGTGCCAGCTCACCACCCCCGTCTAGCGGGAGGATCAATGAGCAGTTCTTC. The chain uses TRBV18 and TRBJ2-1, with TRBD2 matching over 11 bases. CDR3 length: 17 residues. Germline lookup yields CDR1 KGHSH and CDR2 LQKENI. Trimming removed 0 bases from V and 6 bases from J; junction bases left unmatched: 7.

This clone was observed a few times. The CDR3 region has the DNA TGTGCCAGCAGCTCCCCGGGGCGGGAGTACTTC. Amino acid sequence: CASSSPGREYF. The chain recombines TRBV7-2 with TRBJ2-4; D may correspond to TRBD1 or TRBD2 (5 bases each). Trimming took off 4 bases at V and 14 bases at J, with 12 bases between the two ends. Germline V gene lookup returns CDR1 SGHTA and CDR2 FQGNSA. The CDR3 has 11 amino acids.

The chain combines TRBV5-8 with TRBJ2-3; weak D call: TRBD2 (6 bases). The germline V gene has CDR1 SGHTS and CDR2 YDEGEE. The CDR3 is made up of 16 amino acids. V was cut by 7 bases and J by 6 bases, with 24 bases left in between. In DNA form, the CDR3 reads TGTGCCAGCCGCACGCCGGGGGTCGGCCCCTTGGATACGCAGTATTTT. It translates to CASRTPGVGPLDTQYF.

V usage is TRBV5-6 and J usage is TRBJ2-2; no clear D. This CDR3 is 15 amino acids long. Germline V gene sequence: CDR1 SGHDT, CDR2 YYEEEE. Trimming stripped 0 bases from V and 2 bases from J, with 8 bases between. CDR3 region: CASSLGLRNTGELFF. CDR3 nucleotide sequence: TGTGCCAGCAGCTTGGGCCTGAGAAACACCGGGGAGCTGTTTTTT.

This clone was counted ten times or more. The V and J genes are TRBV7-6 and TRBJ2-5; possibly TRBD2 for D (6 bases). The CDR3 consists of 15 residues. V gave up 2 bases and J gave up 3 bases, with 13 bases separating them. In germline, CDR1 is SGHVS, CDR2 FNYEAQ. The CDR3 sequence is CASSLYGGGKETQYF. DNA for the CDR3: TGTGCCAGCAGCTTATACGGGGGTGGCAAAGAGACCCAGTACTTC.

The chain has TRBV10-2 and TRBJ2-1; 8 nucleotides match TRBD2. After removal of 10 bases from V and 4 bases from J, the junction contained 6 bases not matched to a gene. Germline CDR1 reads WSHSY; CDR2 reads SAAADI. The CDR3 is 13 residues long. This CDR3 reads CATRLAPYNEQFF. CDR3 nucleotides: TGCGCCACCCGACTAGCGCCTTACAATGAGCAGTTCTTC.